Listed below are T cell receptor beta chains from one sample, sequenced in a study of T-cell memory formation after mild COVID-19. TCRdb fed the 5' RACE reads into MiXCR, producing one record per CDR3 protein. The sample consists of around 390,000 distinct CDR3 sequences, approximately 15% of them appearing once. The sample comprised PBMCs or a T cell subset sorted from them (not recorded which). These receptors were obtained from a man aged 18 to 29 who had mild COVID-19 (a few samples of this study predate the infection). Cell type and time point are not known. Each CDR3 is given with its conserved first and last residue. A D gene is named only where the DNA matches it firmly. Not all rows give a size; the values are once, few, many and, for expanded clones, a class.

j_gene: TRBJ2-5; d_gene: TRBD2; v_gene: TRBV20-1; abundance: NA; CDR3aa: CSAQRGAQGETQYF; CDR3nt: TGCAGTGCACAGCGGGGGGCCCAGGGAGAGACCCAGTACTTC
j_gene: TRBJ1-2; d_gene: NA; v_gene: TRBV27; abundance: NA; CDR3aa: CASSLDHQGSFYGYTF; CDR3nt: TGTGCCAGCAGTTTAGACCACCAGGGGTCTTTCTATGGCTACACCTTC
j_gene: TRBJ2-1; d_gene: NA; v_gene: TRBV29-1; abundance: NA; CDR3aa: CSVEYGAGPGNEQFF; CDR3nt: TGCAGCGTTGAATATGGCGCGGGGCCTGGGAATGAGCAGTTCTTC
j_gene: TRBJ1-1; d_gene: TRBD1; v_gene: TRBV6-5; abundance: few; CDR3aa: CASRPTGVTEAFF; CDR3nt: TGTGCCAGCAGACCCACAGGGGTGACTGAAGCTTTCTTT
j_gene: TRBJ2-1; d_gene: TRBD1; v_gene: TRBV29-1; abundance: few; CDR3aa: CSVLGHRGDYNEQFF; CDR3nt: TGCAGCGTGCTGGGTCACAGGGGGGACTACAATGAGCAGTTCTTC
j_gene: TRBJ2-1; d_gene: TRBD2; v_gene: TRBV20-1; abundance: few; CDR3aa: CSASSGDGEQFF; CDR3nt: TGCAGTGCTAGTAGCGGGGACGGTGAGCAGTTCTTC
j_gene: TRBJ1-2; d_gene: TRBD1; v_gene: TRBV5-1; abundance: few; CDR3aa: CASTPRQGGYGYTF; CDR3nt: TGCGCCAGCACGCCTCGACAGGGAGGCTATGGCTACACCTTC
j_gene: TRBJ2-5; d_gene: NA; v_gene: TRBV14; abundance: NA; CDR3aa: CASSRLGAQETQYF; CDR3nt: TGTGCCAGCAGCCGCCTAGGGGCACAAGAGACCCAGTACTTC
j_gene: TRBJ2-3; d_gene: TRBD2; v_gene: TRBV20-1; abundance: NA; CDR3aa: CSAFPLAEPTDTQYF; CDR3nt: TGCAGTGCTTTCCCACTAGCGGAACCCACAGATACGCAGTATTTT
j_gene: TRBJ1-3; d_gene: NA; v_gene: TRBV5-6; abundance: NA; CDR3aa: CASSLPHISGNTIYF; CDR3nt: TGTGCCAGCAGCTTGCCTCATATCTCTGGAAACACCATATATTTT
j_gene: TRBJ1-6; d_gene: NA; v_gene: TRBV20-1; abundance: NA; CDR3aa: CSARDLSVGYANSPLHF; CDR3nt: TGCAGTGCTAGAGATCTATCGGTGGGGTATGCGAATTCACCCCTCCACTTT
j_gene: TRBJ2-7; d_gene: NA; v_gene: TRBV7-2; abundance: few; CDR3aa: CASSSPGGLREQYF; CDR3nt: TGTGCCAGCAGCTCCCCGGGGGGCCTCCGCGAGCAGTACTTC
j_gene: TRBJ1-2; d_gene: NA; v_gene: TRBV2; abundance: NA; CDR3aa: CASSAEDGYTF; CDR3nt: TGTGCCAGCAGTGCAGAGGATGGCTACACCTTC
j_gene: TRBJ2-5; d_gene: TRBD2; v_gene: TRBV7-3; abundance: few; CDR3aa: CASSPHGTSGGPAQETQYF; CDR3nt: TGTGCCAGCAGCCCCCATGGGACTAGCGGGGGCCCCGCACAAGAGACCCAGTACTTC
j_gene: TRBJ1-1; d_gene: NA; v_gene: TRBV29-1; abundance: many; CDR3aa: CSAGSNTEAFF; CDR3nt: TGCAGCGCCGGCTCGAACACTGAAGCTTTCTTT
j_gene: TRBJ2-5; d_gene: NA; v_gene: TRBV6-5; abundance: few; CDR3aa: CASSRFEGTQYF; CDR3nt: TGTGCCAGCAGCCGGTTTGAGGGAACCCAGTACTTC
j_gene: TRBJ2-3; d_gene: TRBD2; v_gene: TRBV9; abundance: NA; CDR3aa: CASSVEGLSSTDTQYF; CDR3nt: TGTGCCAGCAGCGTAGAGGGACTATCTAGCACAGATACGCAGTATTTT
j_gene: TRBJ1-1; d_gene: NA; v_gene: TRBV5-4; abundance: NA; CDR3aa: CASRLTGSDEVFF; CDR3nt: TGTGCCAGCAGACTAACGGGTTCCGATGAAGTTTTCTTT
j_gene: TRBJ2-7; d_gene: NA; v_gene: TRBV20-1; abundance: NA; CDR3aa: CSARDRAGYEQYF; CDR3nt: TGCAGTGCTAGAGATCGGGCAGGCTACGAGCAGTACTTC
j_gene: TRBJ1-4; d_gene: TRBD1; v_gene: TRBV4-1; abundance: NA; CDR3aa: CASSRQETGETNEKLFF; CDR3nt: TGCGCCAGCAGCCGCCAAGAAACAGGGGAAACTAATGAAAAACTGTTTTTT
j_gene: TRBJ1-1; d_gene: NA; v_gene: TRBV29-1; abundance: NA; CDR3aa: CSVRVGDAFF; CDR3nt: TGCAGCGTCAGGGTGGGGGACGCTTTCTTT
j_gene: TRBJ2-3; d_gene: TRBD2; v_gene: TRBV5-1; abundance: few; CDR3aa: CASSSGTRGADTQYF; CDR3nt: TGCGCCAGCAGCTCCGGGACTAGAGGTGCAGATACGCAGTATTTT
j_gene: TRBJ2-3; d_gene: NA; v_gene: TRBV7-9; abundance: NA; CDR3aa: CASYEAGGGRDTQYF; CDR3nt: TGTGCCAGCTACGAAGCGGGTGGGGGTAGAGATACGCAGTATTTT
j_gene: TRBJ2-1; d_gene: TRBD2; v_gene: TRBV18; abundance: NA; CDR3aa: CASSKGLASYNEQFF; CDR3nt: TGTGCCAGCTCAAAGGGACTAGCCTCCTACAATGAGCAGTTCTTC
j_gene: TRBJ2-2; d_gene: NA; v_gene: TRBV28; abundance: NA; CDR3aa: CASSRAPWSNTGELFF; CDR3nt: TGTGCCAGCAGCAGAGCCCCATGGTCGAACACCGGGGAGCTGTTTTTT
j_gene: TRBJ1-2; d_gene: NA; v_gene: TRBV6-5; abundance: NA; CDR3aa: CASSYSKTGWYGYTF; CDR3nt: TGTGCCAGCAGTTACTCGAAAACAGGGTGGTATGGCTACACCTTC
j_gene: TRBJ2-3; d_gene: NA; v_gene: TRBV7-2; abundance: few; CDR3aa: CASSTLNSDTQYF; CDR3nt: TGTGCCAGCAGCACCCTCAACTCGGATACGCAGTATTTT
j_gene: TRBJ2-3; d_gene: TRBD1; v_gene: TRBV5-1; abundance: few; CDR3aa: CASRQTGLTDTQYF; CDR3nt: TGCGCCAGCAGACAGACAGGGCTGACAGATACGCAGTATTTT
j_gene: TRBJ2-3; d_gene: TRBD2; v_gene: TRBV20-1; abundance: few; CDR3aa: CSASGTASGNTDTQYF; CDR3nt: TGCAGTGCTAGCGGCACAGCTAGCGGCAACACAGATACGCAGTATTTT
j_gene: TRBJ2-2; d_gene: TRBD1; v_gene: TRBV28; abundance: many; CDR3aa: CASSLRTGNTGELFF; CDR3nt: TGTGCCAGCAGTTTGAGGACAGGAAACACCGGGGAGCTGTTTTTT
j_gene: TRBJ2-1; d_gene: NA; v_gene: TRBV5-1; abundance: NA; CDR3aa: CASSGLTGGNEQFF; CDR3nt: TGCGCCAGCAGCGGTTTGACAGGCGGGAATGAGCAGTTCTTC
j_gene: TRBJ1-2; d_gene: NA; v_gene: TRBV6-1; abundance: NA; CDR3aa: CASSAVPNYGYTF; CDR3nt: TGTGCCAGCAGTGCCGTACCTAACTATGGCTACACCTTC